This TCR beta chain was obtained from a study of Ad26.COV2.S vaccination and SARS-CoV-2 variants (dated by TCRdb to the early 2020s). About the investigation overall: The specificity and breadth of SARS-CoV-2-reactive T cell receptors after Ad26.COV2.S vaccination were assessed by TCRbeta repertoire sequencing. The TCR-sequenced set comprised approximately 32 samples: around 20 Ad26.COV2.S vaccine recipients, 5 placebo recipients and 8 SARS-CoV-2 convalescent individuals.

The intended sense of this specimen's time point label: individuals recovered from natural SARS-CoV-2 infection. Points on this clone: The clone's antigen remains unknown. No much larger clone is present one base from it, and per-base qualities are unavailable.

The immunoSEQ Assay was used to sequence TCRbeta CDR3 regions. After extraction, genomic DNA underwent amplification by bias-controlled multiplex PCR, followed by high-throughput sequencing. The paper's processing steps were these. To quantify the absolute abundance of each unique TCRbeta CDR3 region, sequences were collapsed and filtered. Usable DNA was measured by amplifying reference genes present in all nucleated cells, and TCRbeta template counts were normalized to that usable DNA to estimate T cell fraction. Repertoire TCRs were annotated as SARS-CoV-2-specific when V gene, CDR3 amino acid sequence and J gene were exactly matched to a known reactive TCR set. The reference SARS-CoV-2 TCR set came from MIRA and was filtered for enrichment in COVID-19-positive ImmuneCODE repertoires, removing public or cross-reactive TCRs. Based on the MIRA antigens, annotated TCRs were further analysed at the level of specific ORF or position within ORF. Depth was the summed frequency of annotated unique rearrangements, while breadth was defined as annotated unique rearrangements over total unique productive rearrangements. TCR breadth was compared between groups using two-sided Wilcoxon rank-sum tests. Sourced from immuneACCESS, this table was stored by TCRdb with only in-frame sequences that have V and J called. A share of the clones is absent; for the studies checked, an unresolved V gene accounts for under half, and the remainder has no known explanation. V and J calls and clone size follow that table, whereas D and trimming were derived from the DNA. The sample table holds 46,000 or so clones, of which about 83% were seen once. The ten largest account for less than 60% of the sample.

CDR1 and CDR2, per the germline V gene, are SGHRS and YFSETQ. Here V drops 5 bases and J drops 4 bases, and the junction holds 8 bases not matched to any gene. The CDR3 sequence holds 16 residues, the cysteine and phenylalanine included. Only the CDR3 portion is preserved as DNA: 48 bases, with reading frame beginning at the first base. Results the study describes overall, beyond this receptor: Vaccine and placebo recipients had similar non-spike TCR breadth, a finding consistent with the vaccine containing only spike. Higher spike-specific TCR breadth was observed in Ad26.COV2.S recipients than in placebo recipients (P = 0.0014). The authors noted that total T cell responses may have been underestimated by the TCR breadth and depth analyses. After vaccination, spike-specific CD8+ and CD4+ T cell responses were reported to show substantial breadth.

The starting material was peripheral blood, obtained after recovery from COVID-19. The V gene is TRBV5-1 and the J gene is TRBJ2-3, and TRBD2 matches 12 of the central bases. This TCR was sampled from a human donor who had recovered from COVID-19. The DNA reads TGCGCCAGCAGAATGACTAGCGGGAGTTCCGCAGATACGCAGTATTTT. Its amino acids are CASRMTSGSSADTQYF.